The 4 T cell receptor beta chains reported below all come from one sample, sequenced in a study of CD8+ T cells in alopecia areata. Noted treatment: oral pan-JAK inhibitor, 5-10 mg twice daily. Extraction and reverse transcription of RNA yielded cDNA as the sequencing template. Assay used: immunoSEQ multiplex PCR; TCRdb lists only in-frame clones, some missing. The sample yields roughly 120,000 clones, 58% seen once. Source: CD8+ T cells sorted from blood, taken at week 4, from a patient treated with tofacitinib. These receptors came from a human donor with alopecia areata.

The chain joins TRBV11-2 to TRBJ2-7; the D gene is possibly TRBD2 (6 bases). The V end lost 4 bases, the J end lost 4 bases, and 8 bases lay between the germline ends. This CDR3 is 12 amino acids long. Germline-derived CDR1 and CDR2 are SGHAT and FQNNGV. The CDR3 loop reads CASSSGVYEQYF. The CDR3 region has the DNA TGTGCCAGCAGCTCGGGGGTGTACGAGCAGTACTTC.

This sequence joins TRBV29-1 and TRBJ1-2, with TRBD1 matching 7 bases. Germline V gene data show CDR1 as SQVTM and CDR2 as ANQGSEA. Trimming removed 5 bases from V and 3 bases from J; junction bases left unmatched: 6. The CDR3 length is 13 residues. The CDR3 DNA reads as TGCAGCGTTTTGACAGGGAGGGACTATGGCTACACCTTC. As protein: CSVLTGRDYGYTF.

The V and J genes are TRBV30 and TRBJ1-6; possibly TRBD1 for D (6 bases). The germline V gene has CDR1 GTSNPN and CDR2 SVGIG (reference sequence). This CDR3 region has 14 residues. With 5 bases removed from V and 6 bases from J, the gap between germline ends came to 14 bases. Here the CDR3 DNA reads TGTGCCTGGGGAGGCGGACAGTCTAATTCACCCCTCCACTTT. It codes for CAWGGGQSNSPLHF.

The rearrangement joins TRBV25-1 to TRBJ2-5, with 7 positions matching TRBD1. The V gene's germline CDR1 is MGHDK and CDR2 SYGVNS. The CDR3 consists of 12 residues. V shed 5 bases and J 5 bases; nucleotides not matched to a gene: 2. DNA of the CDR3: TGTGCCAGCAGTCAGGGGGTGGAGACCCAGTACTTC. This gives the protein CASSQGVETQYF.